Presented here are 10 T cell receptor beta chains from one specimen sequenced in a study of shared clonotypes between healthy human individuals (TCRdb year 2020). Library creation used the immunoSEQ multiplex PCR assay. TCRdb re-hosts the immuneACCESS table, in-frame sequences only. Its copies lack some clones; in the studies checked, an unresolved V gene accounts for under half of them, and the cause for the rest is not known. This sample is represented by approximately 2,300,000 clones; around 92% of them were singletons. Approximately 0.41% of the sample is held by the ten biggest clonotypes. Specimen: naive CD4+ T cells from PBMCs. The sample's cell subset or site label, decoded: CD45RA+ positively selected. The receptors shown here come from a man between 18 and 29 years old in good health. Some clones in this sample may be carry-over from other donors' samples.

The chain recombines TRBV5-1 with TRBJ2-5; 9 nucleotides line up with TRBD2. The CDR3 totals 14 residues. V lost 9 bases and J lost 2; bases outside the gene matches: 8. Germline values: CDR1 SGHRS, CDR2 YFSETQ. CDR3 nucleotides: TGCGCCACCGGAGTGACTAGCGGACAAGAGACCCAGTACTTC. This sequence encodes CATGVTSGQETQYF.

This clone came up a few times. The chain has TRBV9 and TRBJ1-1; TRBD1 matches at 11 bases. Germline assignment: CDR1 SGDLS and CDR2 YYNGEE. CDR3 length: 16 residues. With V trimmed by 3 bases and J by 1 base, 5 bases remained unmatched. The DNA of the CDR3 is TGTGCCAGCAGCGCCCGGGACAGGGGGAGGAACACTGAAGCTTTCTTT. It yields the protein CASSARDRGRNTEAFF.

CDR3 DNA: TGTGCCAGCAGCTATACTAGGACCCACGAGCAGTACTTC. The encoded protein is CASSYTRTHEQYF. The gene calls are TRBV11-3 and TRBJ2-7; a possible D gene is TRBD2 (5 bases). This CDR3 has 13 amino acids. V lost 4 bases and J 5 bases, leaving 12 bases between the germline ends. Germline CDR1 and CDR2: SGHNT and YENEEA.

J is TRBJ2-2 and V is TRBV5-1, with D possibly matching TRBD1 (5 bases). Germline loops: CDR1 SGHRS, CDR2 YFSETQ. Trimming cost V 4 bases and J 0 bases, with 10 bases left between them. This CDR3 spans 15 amino acids. The CDR3 protein is CASSPRQTNTGELFF. In nucleotides, the CDR3 is TGCGCCAGCAGCCCCCGACAGACGAACACCGGGGAGCTGTTTTTT. The full variable domain, completed using reference TRBV5-1 and TRBJ2-2, is KAGVTQTPRYLIKTRGQQVTLSCSPISGHRSVSWYQQTPGQGLQFLFEYFSETQRNKGNFPGRFSGRQFSNSRSEMNVSTLELGDSALYLCASSPRQTNTGELFFGEGSRLTVL.

Points on this clone: Other DNA sequences in this specimen translate into the identical CDR3. The chain employs TRBV5-1 and TRBJ2-7; 9 positions agree with TRBD1. The CDR3 has 13 residues. Per germline, CDR1 SGHRS and CDR2 YFSETQ. V was pared by 3 bases and J by 4 bases, with 2 bases of the junction left unmatched. The CDR3 DNA sequence: TGCGCCAGCAGCTGGACAGGGGATTACGAGCAGTACTTC. It codes for CASSWTGDYEQYF.

A word on this clone: Other nucleotide sequences in the sample specify the same CDR3. This sequence joins TRBV6-6 and TRBJ1-3; D is undetermined. Germline CDR1 reads MNHNY; CDR2 reads SVGAGI (reference sequence). V was cut by 2 bases and J by 1 base, with 6 bases left in between. The CDR3 spans 14 residues. CDR3 nucleotides: TGTGCCAGCAGTTACGGAGGGTCTGGAAACACCATATATTTT. This gives the protein CASSYGGSGNTIYF.

The rearrangement links TRBV28 to TRBJ1-1, with D possibly TRBD1 on 6 matching bases. The V end was cut by 4 bases, the J end by 4 bases, with 19 bases between. This CDR3 comprises 16 residues. Germline CDR1 MDHEN, CDR2 SYDVKM. The CDR3 nucleotides read TGTGCCAGCAGTTCCCAGGGGCGAGATGGCGGCACTGAAGCTTTCTTT. Its protein product is CASSSQGRDGGTEAFF.

This rearrangement joins TRBV28 to TRBJ2-1; 10 bases line up with TRBD2. The trim removed 5 bases at V and 2 bases at J, leaving 15 bases unmatched. Germline CDR1 and CDR2: MDHEN and SYDVKM. The CDR3 sequence is 19 residues long. CDR3 residues: CASSPSTSGPDVPYNEQFF. CDR3 bases: TGTGCCAGCAGTCCATCGACTAGCGGGCCGGATGTCCCCTACAATGAGCAGTTCTTC. The full variable domain, completed using reference TRBV28 and TRBJ2-1, is DVKVTQSSRYLVKRTGEKVFLECVQDMDHENMFWYRQDPGLGLRLIYFSYDVKMKEKGDIPEGYSVSREKKERFSLILESASTNQTSMYLCASSPSTSGPDVPYNEQFFGPGTRLTVL.

The CDR3 DNA reads as TGTGCCAGCAGCCAAGATCTGCTCCTAGCGGCTCAAGAGACCCAGTACTTC. Its protein is CASSQDLLLAAQETQYF. This rearrangement joins TRBV4-2 to TRBJ2-5; 7 nucleotides match TRBD2. The CDR3 extends over 17 amino acids. J was trimmed by 2 bases and V by 0 bases; bases with no gene match: 9. Germline CDR1 LGHNA, CDR2 YNFKEQ.

The rearrangement uses TRBV28 and TRBJ1-6; 8 nucleotides line up with TRBD1. CDR3 length equals 14 residues. After removal of 4 bases from V and 10 bases from J, the junction contained 6 bases not matched to a gene. Per the germline V gene, CDR1 is MDHEN and CDR2 is SYDVKM. CDR3: CASSSRTGISPLHF. Written as DNA, the CDR3 is TGTGCCAGCAGTTCGCGGACAGGGATATCACCCCTCCACTTT.